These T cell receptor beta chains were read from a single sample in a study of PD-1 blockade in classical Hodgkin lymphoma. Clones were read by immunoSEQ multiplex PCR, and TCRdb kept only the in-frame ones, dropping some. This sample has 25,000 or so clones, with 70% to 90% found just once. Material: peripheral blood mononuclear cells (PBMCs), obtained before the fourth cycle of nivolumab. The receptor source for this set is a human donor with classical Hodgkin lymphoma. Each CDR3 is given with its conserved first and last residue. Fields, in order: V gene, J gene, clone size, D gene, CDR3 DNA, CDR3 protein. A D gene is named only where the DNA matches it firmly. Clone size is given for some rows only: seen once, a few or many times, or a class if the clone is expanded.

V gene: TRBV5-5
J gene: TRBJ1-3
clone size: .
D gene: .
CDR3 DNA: TGTGCCAGCAGCTTAGGACCCCTGGCCGCTGGAAACACCATATATTTT
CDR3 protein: CASSLGPLAAGNTIYF

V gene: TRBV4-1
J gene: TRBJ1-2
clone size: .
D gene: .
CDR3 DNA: TGCGCCAGCAGCCAACCAACAGGAACGAATGGCTACACCTTC
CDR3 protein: CASSQPTGTNGYTF

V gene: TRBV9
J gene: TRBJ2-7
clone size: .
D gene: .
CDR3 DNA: TGTGCCAGCAGCGGCTTAAGCTCCTACGAGCAGTACTTC
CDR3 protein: CASSGLSSYEQYF

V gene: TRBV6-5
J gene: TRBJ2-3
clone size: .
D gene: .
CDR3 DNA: TGTGCCAGCATGGAGCTAGATACGCAGTATTTT
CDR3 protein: CASMELDTQYF

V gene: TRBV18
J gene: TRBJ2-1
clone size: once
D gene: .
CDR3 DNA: TGTGCCAGCTCACCACGGGGGCGAAATGAGCAGTTCTTC
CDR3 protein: CASSPRGRNEQFF

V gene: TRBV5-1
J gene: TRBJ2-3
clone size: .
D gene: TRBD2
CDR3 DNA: TGCGCCAGCAGCTTCGGCGGGAGGGCCGAAGATACGCAGTATTTT
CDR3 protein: CASSFGGRAEDTQYF

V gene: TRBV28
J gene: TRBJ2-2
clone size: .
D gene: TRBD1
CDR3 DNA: TGTGCCAGTTCACCCGGGACAGGGGGTTTTGCGGAGCTGTTTTTT
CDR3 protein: CASSPGTGGFAELFF

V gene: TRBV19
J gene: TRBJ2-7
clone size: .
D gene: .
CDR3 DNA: TGTGCCAGTAACAAAATTAGCTACGAGCAGTACTTC
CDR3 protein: CASNKISYEQYF

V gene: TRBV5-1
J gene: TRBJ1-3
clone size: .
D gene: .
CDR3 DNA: TGCGCCAGCAGCCCCAACGGGCCCTCTGGAAACACCATATATTTT
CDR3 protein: CASSPNGPSGNTIYF

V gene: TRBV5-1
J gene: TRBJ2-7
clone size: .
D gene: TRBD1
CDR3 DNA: TGCGCCAGCAGCTTGATCGGGGCAGGGGGCTCCTACGAGCAGTACTTC
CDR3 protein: CASSLIGAGGSYEQYF

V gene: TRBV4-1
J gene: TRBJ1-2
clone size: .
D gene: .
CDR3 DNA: TGCGCCAGCAGCCAAGCCCGGGTTGGGGGCTACACCTTC
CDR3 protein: CASSQARVGGYTF

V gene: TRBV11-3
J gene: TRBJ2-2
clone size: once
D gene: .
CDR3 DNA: TGTGCCAGCAGCTTGGTCCAGGGCACCGGGGAGCTGTTTTTT
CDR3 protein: CASSLVQGTGELFF

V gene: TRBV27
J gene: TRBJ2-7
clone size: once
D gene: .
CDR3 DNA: TGTGCCAGCAGTTATATCGGCGAGCAGTACTTC
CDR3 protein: CASSYIGEQYF

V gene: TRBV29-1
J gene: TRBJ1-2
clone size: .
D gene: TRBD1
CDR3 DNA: TGCAGCGGGTCGACAGGGGGTAACTATGGCTACACCTTC
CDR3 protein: CSGSTGGNYGYTF

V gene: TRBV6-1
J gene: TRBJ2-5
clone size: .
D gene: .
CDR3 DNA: TGTGCCAGCGCAGGCTGGTACCAAGAGACCCAGTACTTC
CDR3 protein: CASAGWYQETQYF

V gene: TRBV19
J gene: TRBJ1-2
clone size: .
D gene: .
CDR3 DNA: TGTGCCAGTAGTATTGGGCTAACCCGGCTTAACTATGGCTACACCTTC
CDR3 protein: CASSIGLTRLNYGYTF

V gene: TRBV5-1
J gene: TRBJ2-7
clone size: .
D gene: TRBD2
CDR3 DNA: TGCGCCAGCAGCTTGGGCCAGGCATCCGGGACTAGCGACTACCGTCTGGACTTC
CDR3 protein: CASSLGQASGTSDYRLDF

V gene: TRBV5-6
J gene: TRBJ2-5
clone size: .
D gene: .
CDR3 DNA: TGTGCCAGCAGCTTGGGGGGCGGGGAAGAGACCCAGTACTTC
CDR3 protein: CASSLGGGEETQYF

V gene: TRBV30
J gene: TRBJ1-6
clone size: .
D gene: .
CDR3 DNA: TGTGCCTGGAGAGGAACAGGGTATAATTCACCCCTCCACTTT
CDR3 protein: CAWRGTGYNSPLHF

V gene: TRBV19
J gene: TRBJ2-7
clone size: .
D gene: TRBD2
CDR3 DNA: TGTGCCAGTAGTATCCGAGCTAGCGGGGGCATTTACGAGCAGTACTTC
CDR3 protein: CASSIRASGGIYEQYF

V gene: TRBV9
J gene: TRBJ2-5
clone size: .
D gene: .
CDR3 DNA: TGTGCCAGCAGCGTAGCTACGAGTTTTCAGACCCAGTACTTC
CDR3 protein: CASSVATSFQTQYF

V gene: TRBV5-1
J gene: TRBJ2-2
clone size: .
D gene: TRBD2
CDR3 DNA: TGCGCCAGCAGCTCTGGACTAGCGACCGGGGAGCTGTTTTTT
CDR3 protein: CASSSGLATGELFF

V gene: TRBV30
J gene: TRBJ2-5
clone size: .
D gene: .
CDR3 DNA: TGTGCCTGGAGTGTGATGGGAATTGAGACCCAGTACTTC
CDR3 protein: CAWSVMGIETQYF

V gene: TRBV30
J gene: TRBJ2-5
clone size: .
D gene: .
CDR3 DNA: TGTGCCTGGAATTCTAACCAGGAGGCCCAGTACTTC
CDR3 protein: CAWNSNQEAQYF

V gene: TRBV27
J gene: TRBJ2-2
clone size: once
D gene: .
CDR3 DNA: TGTGCTAGGGGGGGATCACCGGAGGAGCTGTTTTTT
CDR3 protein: CARGGSPEELFF

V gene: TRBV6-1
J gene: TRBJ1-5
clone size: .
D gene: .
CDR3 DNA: TGTGCCAGCAGTGAGCCCGGGTATAGCAATCAGCCCCAGCATTTT
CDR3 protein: CASSEPGYSNQPQHF

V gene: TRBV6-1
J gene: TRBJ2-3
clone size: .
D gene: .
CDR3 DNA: TGTGCCAGCAGTGAAGGCCCGGGAAATACGCAGTATTTT
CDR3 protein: CASSEGPGNTQYF

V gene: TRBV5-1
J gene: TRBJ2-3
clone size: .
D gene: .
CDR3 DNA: TGCGCCAGCAGCTTGGATCATTCCACAGATACGCAGTATTTT
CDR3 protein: CASSLDHSTDTQYF

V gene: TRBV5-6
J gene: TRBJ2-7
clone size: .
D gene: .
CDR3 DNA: TGTGCCAGCAGCTTACCAGATTCCTACGAGCAGTACTTC
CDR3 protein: CASSLPDSYEQYF

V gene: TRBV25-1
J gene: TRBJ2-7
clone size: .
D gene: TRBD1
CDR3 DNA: TGTGCCAGCAAGAACAGGGGCTACGAGCAGTACTTC
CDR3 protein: CASKNRGYEQYF

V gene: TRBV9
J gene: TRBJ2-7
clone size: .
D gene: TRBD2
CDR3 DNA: TGTGCCAGCAGCGCCCAACTAGCGCCCTTACGGACCTACGAGCAGTACTTC
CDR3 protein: CASSAQLAPLRTYEQYF

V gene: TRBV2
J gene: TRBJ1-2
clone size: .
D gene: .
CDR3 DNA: TGTGCCAGCAGTGAAGCCAGGGCCGCTCGGTATGGCTACACCTTC
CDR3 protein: CASSEARAARYGYTF